This TCR beta chain appears in the sequencing data of a study of CD8+CD57+ T cells in acquired aplastic anemia. The CDR3 totals 15 residues. Germline CDR1 reads LGHDT; CDR2 reads YNNKEL (reference sequence). V lost 5 bases and J lost 2, with 13 bases in between. The TCR beta profiling, which covered VDJ combination and CDR3 sequence, was carried out using genomic DNA as the template. TCRdb redid the calling of the reads with MiXCR, one entry per CDR3 protein. In the table there are about 160,000 distinct CDR3 sequences, less than 60% of which are singletons. The sequenced patients had an expansion of CD8+CD57+ cells seen by flow cytometry. Blood samples were obtained from patients who had received no prior therapy. This clonotype came up a few times.

This clonotype originated in a human donor with aplastic anemia. Specimen: sorted CD4+, CD8+, or CD8+CD57+ T cells (not recorded which) from PBMCs. V is TRBV3-1 and J is TRBJ2-1, with a possible D match to TRBD2 (7 bases). CDR3 bases: TGTGCCAGCAGCGCGGGGGCCGGGACCTACAATGAGCAGTTCTTC. Its protein product is CASSAGAGTYNEQFF.